This TCR beta chain stems from a study of blood T cell repertoires in COVID-19. About the study: Acute and convalescent COVID-19 specimens originated in the United States, Italy and Spain.

The V end lost 3 bases, the J end lost 7 bases, and 6 bases lay between the germline ends. Per the germline V gene, CDR1 is MDHEN and CDR2 is SYDVKM. This CDR3 contains 12 residues. Sequencing used immunoSEQ multiplex PCR; TCRdb keeps in-frame clones, though not all of them. The sample has 7,000 to 9,500 clones; less than 90% are singletons. Input material: peripheral blood. The chain couples TRBV28 to TRBJ2-2, with D unresolved. This sequence was found in a human donor in a cohort sampled during active COVID-19. CDR3 loop: CASSFTSGELFF. In DNA form, the CDR3 reads TGTGCCAGCAGTTTTACGAGCGGGGAGCTGTTTTTT.